This T cell receptor beta chain appears in the sequencing data of a study of blood T cell repertoires in COVID-19. Study-wide context: Collection of acute and convalescent COVID-19 samples took place in the United States, Italy and Spain.

Original processing methods: For nucleated cells, counts were estimated from reference gene primer amplification. The assay was immunoSEQ multiplex PCR, and TCRdb's table has in-frame clones only and misses some. V, J and clone size derive from that table, while D and trimming were established from the DNA sequence. The top ten hold roughly 20% of the sample, which has around 91,000 clones, more than 65% seen once. Germline V gene sequence: CDR1 MDHEN, CDR2 SYDVKM. The CDR3 contains 14 residues. Between the trimmed V and J ends, which lost 3 bases and 7 bases, there was a span of 13 bases. This TCR was recovered from an elderly woman with active or convalescent COVID-19. The J gene is TRBJ2-1, the V gene TRBV28, with D possibly matching TRBD1 (7 bases). The sequenced sample consisted of peripheral blood. CDR3 DNA: TGTGCCAGCAGTTTCGGGCAGGGGGGTAATGAGCAGTTCTTC. Protein: CASSFGQGGNEQFF. The variable domain in full, completed from reference TRBV28 and TRBJ2-1, reads DVKVTQSSRYLVKRTGEKVFLECVQDMDHENMFWYRQDPGLGLRLIYFSYDVKMKEKGDIPEGYSVSREKKERFSLILESASTNQTSMYLCASSFGQGGNEQFFGPGTRLTVL.